Below are 10 T cell receptor beta chains sequenced from a single sample in a study of response to subunit inactivated influenza vaccine. TCRdb re-derived calls from the RT-PCR reads in MiXCR, one entry per CDR3 protein. The sample yields hundreds of thousands of distinct CDR3 sequences, around 15% seen once. The material was PBMCs from blood, obtained approximately 15 days before vaccination. Source of these receptors: a man aged 45-65 years who received an inactivated influenza vaccine.

The chain links TRBV19 to TRBJ2-3, with D possibly matching TRBD1 (6 bases). Germline V gives CDR1 LNHDA, CDR2 SQIVND (reference sequence). CDR3 length: 17 amino acids. V lost 1 base to trimming and J lost 4 bases, with 18 bases between them. The CDR3 DNA reads as TGTGCCAGTAGTATAGCTGTGGGGGCGCGAGGAGCAGATACGCAGTATTTT. Translated: CASSIAVGARGADTQYF. Full variable domain (missing parts from reference TRBV19 and TRBJ2-3): DGGITQSPKYLFRKEGQNVTLSCEQNLNHDAMYWYRQDPGQGLRLIYYSQIVNDFQKGDIAEGYSVSREKKESFPLTVTSAQKNPTAFYLCASSIAVGARGADTQYFGPGTRLTVL.

This CDR3 is CATQRGGATDQFF. CDR3 in DNA: TGTGCCACCCAAAGGGGGGGGGCGACAGACCAGTTCTTC. This chain links TRBV24-1 with TRBJ2-1; tentatively, D is TRBD2 (7 bases). Germline CDR1 reads KGHDR; CDR2 reads SFDVKD. V lost 9 bases to trimming and J lost 13 bases, with 21 bases between them. The CDR3 is 13 amino acids.

This sequence joins TRBV20-1 and TRBJ2-3; TRBD2 agrees at 8 bases. J was trimmed by 1 base and V by 0 bases; bases with no gene match: 3. Germline V gene data show CDR1 as DFQATT and CDR2 as SNEGSKA (reference sequence). The CDR3 totals 15 residues. The CDR3 reads CSARDSLAGTDTQYF. CDR3 DNA sequence: TGCAGTGCTAGAGATTCACTAGCGGGCACAGATACGCAGTATTTT.

This clonotype was picked up a small number of times. The chain recombines TRBV5-1 with TRBJ1-1; tentatively, D is TRBD1 (6 bases). CDR3 size: 14 residues. The germline gives CDR1 SGHRS, CDR2 YFSETQ. Trimming removed 0 bases at V and 6 bases at J, with 12 bases between. The CDR3 protein is CASSLEQGGAEAFF. Here the CDR3 DNA reads TGCGCCAGCAGCTTGGAACAGGGAGGGGCTGAAGCTTTCTTT.

This clonotype was seen repeatedly, ten times or more. The rearrangement uses TRBV10-3 and TRBJ2-2; TRBD2 matches at 8 bases. The CDR3 loop spans 15 amino acids. Germline V gene lookup returns CDR1 ENHRY and CDR2 SYGVKD. V shed 8 bases and J 1 base; nucleotides not matched to a gene: 6. CDR3 residues: CAIGKTSENTGELFF. The CDR3 DNA reads as TGTGCCATCGGAAAGACTAGCGAGAACACCGGGGAGCTGTTTTTT.

This clonotype was found many times. The rearrangement links TRBV12-3 or TRBV12-4 to TRBJ1-2; 7 bases are a match to TRBD1. The CDR3 runs to 15 residues. J gave up 4 bases and V 3 bases, and 8 bases lay outside the gene matches. CDR3 DNA: TGTGCCAGCAGTTTCCGGGTAACAGGGGTCTATGGCTACACCTTC. Translation gives CASSFRVTGVYGYTF.

The rearrangement links TRBV29-1 to TRBJ1-2, with TRBD1 matching over 7 bases. Germline loops: CDR1 SQVTM, CDR2 ANQGSEA. This CDR3 has 13 residues. The ends lost 4 bases at V and 0 bases at J; junction bases unmatched: 2. The CDR3 coding sequence is TGCAGCGTTGCGACAGGGCCTAACTATGGCTACACCTTC. It yields the protein CSVATGPNYGYTF. Based on the CDR3 plus reference TRBV29-1 and TRBJ1-2, the full variable domain is SAVISQKPSRDICQRGTSLTIQCQVDSQVTMMFWYRQQPGQSLTLIATANQGSEATYESGFVIDKFPISRPNLTFSTLTVSNMSPEDSSIYLCSVATGPNYGYTFGSGTRLTVV.

This clonotype has only a few counts. The V and J genes are TRBV20-1 and TRBJ2-5; TRBD2 matches 14 bases. CDR3 length equals 15 residues. The J segment lost 4 bases and the V segment lost 5 bases, leaving 6 bases of the junction unmatched. Germline loops: CDR1 DFQATT, CDR2 SNEGSKA (reference sequence). The CDR3 loop is CSARSGTSGRETQYF. For the CDR3, the DNA is TGCAGTGCTCGATCAGGGACTAGCGGGAGAGAGACCCAGTACTTC.

Only a few counts were recorded for this clonotype. The V gene is TRBV6-4, the J gene TRBJ2-2; 9 positions agree with TRBD1. Germline trimming cut 5 bases from V and 4 bases from J; bases unmatched to any gene: 8. The CDR3 sequence is 16 residues long. Germline V gene data show CDR1 as MRHNA and CDR2 as SNTAGT. In nucleotides, the CDR3 is TGTGCCAGCAGTCGTTGGACAGGGGACGTCACCGGGGAGCTGTTTTTT. This sequence encodes CASSRWTGDVTGELFF.

This clonotype was detected only a few times. The chain has TRBV3-1 and TRBJ2-6; the D gene is possibly TRBD2 (5 bases). The V end was cut by 0 bases, the J end by 1 base, with 10 bases between. This CDR3 contains 17 residues. The germline V gene has CDR1 LGHDT and CDR2 YNNKEL (reference sequence). The CDR3 DNA sequence: TGTGCCAGCAGCCAAGATGAGGGTCCTTCTGGGGCCAACGTCCTGACTTTC. Encoded protein: CASSQDEGPSGANVLTF. The entire variable domain, with the rest obtained from reference TRBV3-1 and TRBJ2-6, is as follows: DTAVSQTPKYLVTQMGNDKSIKCEQNLGHDTMYWYKQDSKKFLKIMFSYNNKELIINETVPNRFSPKSPDKAHLNLHINSLELGDSAVYFCASSQDEGPSGANVLTFGAGSRLTVL.